The 8 T cell receptor beta chains given below trace back to one sample, sequenced in a study of spatial heterogeneity in lung cancer. TCRdb ran MiXCR on the 5' RACE reads and lists one entry per CDR3 protein. The sample yields 35,000 to 45,000 distinct CDR3 sequences, approximately 8% seen once. Time point in this sample: blood at routine non-recurrence follow-up after resection. The sequences come from PBMCs, collected at follow-up. The receptors here all came from a male donor with early-stage non-small cell lung cancer.

This clonotype rates as medium-sized (0.01 to 0.1%). The chain has TRBV12-3 or TRBV12-4 and TRBJ2-7; D call uncertain. The germline V and J ends were trimmed by 1 base and 3 bases, with 4 bases remaining between them. The CDR3 runs 12 residues. CDR3 sequence (DNA): TGTGCCAGCAGTTTAGTCGTCTACGAGCAGTACTTC. Protein sequence: CASSLVVYEQYF.

This clonotype was observed many times. The rearrangement links TRBV18 to TRBJ2-5, with 7 bases that match TRBD1. CDR1 and CDR2 (germline): KGHSH, LQKENI. J gave up 5 bases and V 2 bases, and 8 bases lay outside the gene matches. This CDR3 spans 15 amino acids. The CDR3 is CASSPRGPGGETQYF. CDR3 nucleotides: TGTGCCAGCTCACCAAGGGGGCCAGGCGGGGAGACCCAGTACTTC.

Ten or more counts support this clonotype. The chain joins TRBV7-9 to TRBJ2-3; D remains unclear. CDR3 length: 14 amino acids. Germline CDR1 reads SEHNR; CDR2 reads FQNEAQ (reference sequence). Trimming left V 6 bases short and J 1 base short, with 11 bases between. The CDR3 DNA follows: TGTGCCAGCAGTTCCACCGTTGGCACAGATACGCAGTATTTT. Its protein product is CASSSTVGTDTQYF.

This clonotype was seen repeatedly, ten times or more. As DNA, the CDR3 is TGTGCCAGCAGTGATAGATATAGCAATCAGCCCCAGCATTTT. The encoded protein is CASSDRYSNQPQHF. This chain joins TRBV9 and TRBJ1-5; D unresolved. Deletions cut 5 bases from V and 0 bases from J, with 9 bases between. CDR1 SGDLS and CDR2 YYNGEE come from the germline V gene. The CDR3 runs to 14 residues. Supplemented by reference TRBV9 and TRBJ1-5, the full variable domain reads DSGVTQTPKHLITATGQRVTLRCSPRSGDLSVYWYQQSLDQGLQFLIQYYNGEERAKGNILERFSAQQFPDLHSELNLSSLELGDSALYFCASSDRYSNQPQHFGDGTRLSIL.

The sample holds many counts of this clonotype. The chain combines TRBV7-9 with TRBJ1-2, with 7 bases that match TRBD1. The germline CDR1 and CDR2 sequences are SEHNR and FQNEAQ (reference sequence). The junction had 3 bases not matched to a gene; V was cut back by 1 base and J by 7 bases. This CDR3 spans 13 amino acids. The CDR3 coding sequence is TGTGCCAGCAGCTTAGAGGGGGCGCGTGGCTACACCTTC. Protein sequence: CASSLEGARGYTF.

The J gene is TRBJ2-5, the V gene TRBV19; 8 bases align to TRBD2. V was pared by 6 bases and J by 5 bases, with 11 bases of the junction left unmatched. This CDR3 is 15 amino acids long. Germline loops: CDR1 LNHDA, CDR2 SQIVND (reference sequence). In DNA, the CDR3 is TGTGCCAGTAGGTCCGGCAGCGGGGGAGGCGAGACCCAGTACTTC. Its protein is CASRSGSGGGETQYF.

This clonotype was detected ten times or more. J is TRBJ2-7 and V is TRBV7-6, with D perhaps assigned TRBD1 or TRBD2 (6 bases each). Deletions cut 8 bases from V and 5 bases from J, with 19 bases between. The CDR3 extends over 14 amino acids. Germline loops: CDR1 SGHVS, CDR2 FNYEAQ. The CDR3 loop reads CASAGGLGGNEQYF. CDR3 bases: TGTGCCAGCGCCGGGGGACTGGGGGGCAACGAGCAGTACTTC.

In this sample, this clonotype turned up many times. V and J are TRBV3-1 and TRBJ1-2; D uncertain. Trimming took off 0 bases at V and 2 bases at J, with 7 bases between the two ends. Germline V CDR1 and CDR2: LGHDT, YNNKEL (reference sequence). This CDR3 contains 14 residues. Written as DNA, the CDR3 is TGTGCCAGCAGCCAAGAGGCAGGAAACTATGGCTACACCTTC. Translation gives CASSQEAGNYGYTF. The full variable domain, completed using reference TRBV3-1 and TRBJ1-2, is DTAVSQTPKYLVTQMGNDKSIKCEQNLGHDTMYWYKQDSKKFLKIMFSYNNKELIINETVPNRFSPKSPDKAHLNLHINSLELGDSAVYFCASSQEAGNYGYTFGSGTRLTVV.